This TCR beta chain was documented in a study of cytomegalovirus exposure and HLA in healthy donors. This CDR3 comprises 15 residues. V lost 3 bases to trimming and J lost 4 bases; unmatched junction nucleotides: 6. Germline values: CDR1 SGHTA, CDR2 FQGNSA. PCR employed 60 Vbeta and 13 Jbeta primers. The repertoire was sequenced with immunoSEQ multiplex PCR; TCRdb's copy has only in-frame clones and lacks some. The profile shows approximately 150,000 clones, approximately 86% of them singletons. This clone was observed once. The sequence was obtained from a woman aged 40-49 years in good health and CMV-seronegative. Sequenced material: PBMCs. The genes are TRBV7-2 and TRBJ2-3; 8 bases are shared with TRBD2. Here the CDR3 DNA reads TGTGCCAGCAGCTTCGGACTAGCCGGGGCAGATACGCAGTATTTT. Translated, it gives CASSFGLAGADTQYF.